The 27 T cell receptor beta chains given below trace back to one sample, sequenced in a study of Graves' ophthalmopathy and Graves' hyperthyroidism. Transcripts of RNA were the source for amplifying TCR beta CDR3 regions. HTBI primers primed a first-round RT-PCR, and a second-round multiplex PCR followed. TCRdb re-derived calls from the multiplex PCR reads in MiXCR, one entry per CDR3 protein. The sample records 200,000 to 250,000 distinct CDR3 sequences, 20% to 25% being singletons. The sequenced sample consisted of peripheral blood. The receptor source for this set is a woman aged 45-65 years with Graves' ophthalmopathy.

This clonotype was observed a handful of times. The chain combines TRBV30 with TRBJ1-2, with 10 nucleotides matching TRBD1. Trimming at V came to 3 bases and at J to 7 bases, leaving 5 bases not matched to a gene. The germline V gene has CDR1 GTSNPN and CDR2 SVGIG (reference sequence). The CDR3 sequence is 13 residues long. Here the CDR3 reads CAWSRDRGGGYTF. DNA of the CDR3: TGTGCCTGGAGCCGGGACAGGGGTGGTGGCTACACCTTC.

This clonotype showed up many times. The chain links TRBV30 to TRBJ1-1; D is unclear. The ends were cut back, 2 bases at V and 0 bases at J, with 10 bases in the middle. Germline V gene sequence: CDR1 GTSNPN, CDR2 SVGIG (reference sequence). The CDR3 sequence is 14 residues long. As DNA, the CDR3 is TGTGCCTGGAGTAGAAGCAGGCTGAACACTGAAGCTTTCTTT. Protein sequence: CAWSRSRLNTEAFF.

There are many counts of this clonotype. The chain uses TRBV7-9 and TRBJ2-7; D is possibly TRBD2 (5 bases). Trimming left V 5 bases short and J 3 bases short, with 11 bases between. CDR1 and CDR2 from the germline V gene are SEHNR and FQNEAQ (reference sequence). The CDR3 is made up of 13 amino acids. CDR3 DNA: TGTGCCAGCAGCCCCGGGGTTGACTACGAGCAGTACTTC. As protein: CASSPGVDYEQYF.

In its sample, this clonotype was seen many times. V usage is TRBV6-5 and J usage is TRBJ2-5; perhaps TRBD2 as D (6 bases). Germline CDR1 is MNHEY and CDR2 is SVGAGI. Trimming shortened V by 7 bases and J by 0 bases, and 18 bases separated the two germline ends. The CDR3 extends over 16 amino acids. DNA for the CDR3: TGTGCCAGCACTAAATTCGCGGGGAACGACCAAGAGACCCAGTACTTC. It translates to CASTKFAGNDQETQYF.

This clonotype appeared many times. The genes are TRBV20-1 and TRBJ2-7; the D is unclear. Per germline, CDR1 DFQATT and CDR2 SNEGSKA (reference sequence). CDR3 length: 14 residues. Trimming stripped 6 bases from V and 1 base from J, with 16 bases between. DNA of the CDR3: TGCAGTGCACATCCGGGCACCCTTTCCTACGAGCAGTACTTC. It codes for CSAHPGTLSYEQYF.

This clonotype was counted many times. The chain recombines TRBV18 with TRBJ1-1; D is possibly TRBD1 (5 bases). The CDR3 extends over 15 amino acids. Germline V gene lookup returns CDR1 KGHSH and CDR2 LQKENI. The V and J ends lost 3 bases and 2 bases respectively, with 13 bases between them. CDR3 sequence: CASSPRDGSNTEAFF. CDR3 DNA sequence: TGTGCCAGCTCACCCCGGGACGGTTCAAACACTGAAGCTTTCTTT.

This clonotype was detected many times. V usage is TRBV5-1 and J usage is TRBJ2-7; D is perhaps TRBD1 (5 bases). CDR1 and CDR2 (germline): SGHRS, YFSETQ. V dropped 5 bases and J dropped 4 bases, with 13 bases sitting between them. CDR3 length: 13 residues. The chain's CDR3 is CASRTTDGYEQYF. DNA for the CDR3: TGCGCCAGCAGAACGACAGACGGATACGAGCAGTACTTC.

The sample holds many counts of this clonotype. The chain recombines TRBV6-1 with TRBJ1-2; no firm D call. This CDR3 is built from 14 residues. Trimming took off 6 bases at V and 0 bases at J, with 11 bases between the two ends. In germline, CDR1 is MNHNS, CDR2 SASEGT. CDR3 loop: CASRLPGSNYGYTF. In DNA, the CDR3 is TGTGCCAGCAGGCTCCCGGGATCTAACTATGGCTACACCTTC.

Details on this clonotype: This could be a read error, since a much larger clone is one nucleotide away. The V and J genes are TRBV15 and TRBJ1-5; D is uncertain. This CDR3 region has 14 residues. The V end lost 0 bases, the J end lost 15 bases, and 18 bases lay between the germline ends. CDR1 and CDR2 from the germline V gene are LNHNV and YYDKDF (reference sequence). CDR3 amino acids: CATSRDVDTYLRHF. The CDR3 DNA sequence: TGTGCCACCAGCAGAGATGTCGACACCTACCTCCGGCATTTT.

Ten or more counts support this clonotype. The chain employs TRBV2 and TRBJ2-5, with D possibly TRBD2 on 5 matching bases. CDR1 and CDR2 (germline): SNHLY, FYNNEI. The CDR3 consists of 15 residues. The V end was cut by 6 bases, the J end by 0 bases, with 14 bases between. CDR3 coding DNA: TGTGCCAGCAGAGGGAGTTTGGCCGACCAAGAGACCCAGTACTTC. The encoded protein is CASRGSLADQETQYF.

This clonotype was observed at least ten times. This sequence joins TRBV5-1 and TRBJ1-2; 9 bases are shared with TRBD1. V lost 4 bases and J lost 7; bases outside the gene matches: 5. CDR1 is SGHRS and CDR2 is YFSETQ in the germline V gene. CDR3 length: 13 residues. CDR3 residues: CASSNGQGFGYTF. The CDR3 DNA follows: TGCGCCAGCAGCAACGGACAGGGGTTTGGCTACACCTTC.

This clonotype was observed at least ten times. The chain uses TRBV20-1 and TRBJ1-1; 7 bases fit TRBD1. V shed 0 bases and J 6 bases; nucleotides not matched to a gene: 10. The V gene's germline CDR1 is DFQATT and CDR2 SNEGSKA (reference sequence). This CDR3 spans 15 amino acids. The CDR3 bases are TGCAGTGCTAGAGATATGAGACAGGGAAATGCTGAAGCTTTCTTT. Amino acids: CSARDMRQGNAEAFF.

V and J are TRBV4-1 and TRBJ1-3; weak D call: TRBD1 (5 bases). Germline V gene lookup returns CDR1 MGHRA and CDR2 YSYEKL. With 4 bases removed from V and 3 bases from J, the gap between germline ends came to 16 bases. This CDR3 is 16 amino acids long. The chain's CDR3 is CASSRTGGRDGNTIYF. The CDR3 DNA follows: TGCGCCAGCAGCCGCACGGGTGGCAGGGATGGAAACACCATATATTTT.

The V gene is TRBV6-2 or TRBV6-3, the J gene TRBJ2-7; 7 positions match TRBD1. Looked up from germline, CDR1 is MNHEY and CDR2 is SVGEGT. Trimming cost V 8 bases and J 4 bases; bases outside gene matches: 8. CDR3 size: 13 residues. This CDR3 is CASLKTGKYEQYF. The CDR3 DNA reads as TGTGCCAGCCTTAAGACAGGGAAGTACGAGCAGTACTTC.

The rearrangement joins TRBV9 to TRBJ2-1; 8 bases agree with TRBD1. Per the germline V gene, CDR1 is SGDLS and CDR2 is YYNGEE. The CDR3 has 15 amino acids. J lost 5 bases, V lost 3 bases, and 7 bases had no gene match. CDR3 amino acids: CASSAGRGQDNEQFF. The DNA for the CDR3 is TGTGCCAGCAGCGCCGGCAGGGGGCAAGACAATGAGCAGTTCTTC.

In this sample, this clonotype turned up many times. The CDR3 DNA reads as TGTGCCACCCAAACCCTAGGCGCCAAAAACATTCAGTACTTC. Translated, it gives CATQTLGAKNIQYF. V usage is TRBV6-1 and J usage is TRBJ2-4; D is undetermined. V was clipped by 10 bases and J by 1 base, with 14 bases between them. CDR1 and CDR2 (germline): MNHNS, SASEGT. The CDR3 runs 14 residues.

The table lists this clonotype with many counts. V usage is TRBV5-6 and J usage is TRBJ2-7, with TRBD2 matching over 8 bases. The germline CDR1 and CDR2 sequences are SGHDT and YYEEEE. With 3 bases clipped from V and 5 bases from J, the junction kept 7 bases outside the gene matches. The CDR3 consists of 14 residues. The CDR3 bases are TGTGCCAGCAGCTGGCCGGGACTAGGGGACGAGCAGTACTTC. Translation: CASSWPGLGDEQYF. The complete variable domain, with remaining parts taken from reference TRBV5-6 and TRBJ2-7, reads DAGVTQSPTHLIKTRGQQVTLRCSPKSGHDTVSWYQQALGQGPQFIFQYYEEEERQRGNFPDRFSGHQFPNYSSELNVNALLLGDSALYLCASSWPGLGDEQYFGPGTRLTVT.

The chain joins TRBV6-1 to TRBJ1-2; D is unclear. Germline V gene sequence: CDR1 MNHNS, CDR2 SASEGT. V lost 3 bases to trimming and J lost 2 bases, with 7 bases between them. The CDR3 has 13 amino acids. CDR3: CASSDMGNYGYTF. The DNA for the CDR3 is TGTGCCAGCAGTGACATGGGGAACTATGGCTACACCTTC.

This clonotype was counted many times. DNA for the CDR3: TGTGCCTGGAGTACAGGGTATAGCAATCAGCCCCAGCATTTT. This translates into CAWSTGYSNQPQHF. The chain couples TRBV30 to TRBJ1-5; D might be TRBD1 (6 bases). Trimming removed 2 bases at V and 0 bases at J, with 8 bases between. CDR1 is GTSNPN, CDR2 SVGIG, per germline (reference sequence). The CDR3 loop spans 14 amino acids. Based on the CDR3 plus reference TRBV30 and TRBJ1-5, the full variable domain is SQTIHQWPATLVQPVGSPLSLECTVEGTSNPNLYWYRQAAGRGLQLLFYSVGIGQISSEVPQNLSASRPQDRQFILSSKKLLLSDSGFYLCAWSTGYSNQPQHFGDGTRLSIL.

The table lists this clonotype with many counts. The chain joins TRBV7-2 to TRBJ2-7; 13 bases match TRBD2. Germline V gives CDR1 SGHTA, CDR2 FQGNSA. The length of the CDR3 is 17 residues. Trimming cost V 3 bases and J 1 base; bases outside gene matches: 6. The CDR3, as DNA: TGTGCCAGCAGCTTGGCCGGGACTAGCGGGATTTCCTACGAGCAGTACTTC. Its translation is CASSLAGTSGISYEQYF.

This clonotype occurred many times. The V gene is TRBV10-3, the J gene TRBJ2-4; D is unresolved. Between the trimmed V and J ends, which lost 6 bases and 0 bases, there was a span of 12 bases. The CDR3 covers 15 residues. From germline, CDR1 is ENHRY and CDR2 SYGVKD. The CDR3 sequence is CAISSEPSAKNIQYF. CDR3 coding DNA: TGTGCCATCAGCTCGGAACCATCAGCCAAAAACATTCAGTACTTC.

Many counts were recorded for this clonotype. This chain joins TRBV6-5 and TRBJ1-1; possibly TRBD1 for D (6 bases). The germline gives CDR1 MNHEY, CDR2 SVGAGI. V lost 6 bases and J 5 bases, leaving 13 bases between the germline ends. This CDR3 spans 13 amino acids. The CDR3 sequence is CASRPTGLTEAFF. CDR3 DNA sequence: TGTGCCAGCAGGCCAACAGGGTTAACTGAAGCTTTCTTT.

In its sample, this clonotype was seen many times. The chain joins TRBV30 to TRBJ1-2; TRBD1 matches at 9 bases. Germline CDR1 and CDR2: GTSNPN and SVGIG (reference sequence). Losses at the gene ends were 0 bases for V and 4 bases for J; bases not matched to a gene: 9. This CDR3 is 16 amino acids long. The CDR3 here is CAWSVRRTGGAYGYTF. CDR3 coding DNA: TGTGCCTGGAGTGTACGTCGAACAGGGGGCGCCTATGGCTACACCTTC. Complete variable domain (other parts from reference TRBV30 and TRBJ1-2): SQTIHQWPATLVQPVGSPLSLECTVEGTSNPNLYWYRQAAGRGLQLLFYSVGIGQISSEVPQNLSASRPQDRQFILSSKKLLLSDSGFYLCAWSVRRTGGAYGYTFGSGTRLTVV.

This clonotype occurred many times. This sequence joins TRBV28 and TRBJ1-2, with D unresolved. The V and J ends lost 3 bases and 4 bases respectively, with 6 bases between them. The CDR3 spans 12 residues. Germline V gene lookup returns CDR1 MDHEN and CDR2 SYDVKM. The CDR3 DNA reads as TGTGCCAGCAGTTTGAACAGCTATGGCTACACCTTC. Protein product: CASSLNSYGYTF.

In its sample, this clonotype was seen many times. This CDR3 is CASQQANTGELFF. In nucleotides, the CDR3 is TGTGCCAGTCAACAGGCGAACACCGGGGAGCTGTTTTTT. V usage is TRBV19 and J usage is TRBJ2-2; D perhaps matches TRBD1 (5 bases). Germline V gene lookup returns CDR1 LNHDA and CDR2 SQIVND (reference sequence). V lost 8 bases and J 0 bases, leaving 7 bases between the germline ends. The CDR3 runs 13 residues.

This clonotype has a count of ten or more. This chain links TRBV5-1 with TRBJ2-5; tentatively, D is TRBD1 (6 bases). Germline assignment: CDR1 SGHRS and CDR2 YFSETQ. CDR3 length equals 15 residues. The V end was cut by 3 bases, the J end by 2 bases, with 14 bases between. In nucleotides, the CDR3 is TGCGCCAGCAGCTCCACGGGACAAATACAAGAGACCCAGTACTTC. Translating gives CASSSTGQIQETQYF.

Concerning this clonotype: A much larger clonotype is one base distant, so this may be a read error. The J gene is TRBJ2-7, the V gene TRBV5-1; TRBD1 might be the D (6 bases). This CDR3 is built from 14 residues. The germline V gene encodes CDR1 SGHRS and CDR2 YFSETQ. The CDR3 here is CASSSETGFYEQCF. CDR3 DNA: TGCGCCAGCAGCTCGGAGACAGGCTTCTACGAGCAGTGCTTC.